This entry lists 23 T cell receptor beta chains sequenced from one sample in a study of CD8 T cells in Susac syndrome. An amount of RNA that ranged from roughly 0.5 to 1 ug was reverse transcribed with random hexamers. TCRdb passed the immunoSEQ multiplex PCR reads through MiXCR, listing each CDR3 protein once. This table has about 200,000 distinct CDR3 sequences, roughly 94% appearing once. The sequencing input was CD4+ T cells from PBMCs. The receptors originated from a human donor in good health.

This chain joins TRBV9 and TRBJ2-4; 7 bases align to TRBD1. Germline lookup yields CDR1 SGDLS and CDR2 YYNGEE. The J segment lost 5 bases and the V segment lost 0 bases, leaving 5 bases of the junction unmatched. This CDR3 is 15 amino acids long. The CDR3 nucleotides are TGTGCCAGCAGCGTAGAGTATGGGACAGAAAACATTCAGTACTTC. It is translated as CASSVEYGTENIQYF.

The chain joins TRBV20-1 to TRBJ2-3; possible D gene TRBD1, 7 bases. V was pared by 4 bases and J by 4 bases, with 18 bases between. The CDR3 extends over 15 amino acids. Looked up from germline, CDR1 is DFQATT and CDR2 is SNEGSKA (reference sequence). The CDR3 DNA sequence: TGCAGTGCTATCCGACAGGGAGGTGGACCAGATACGCAGTATTTT. This encodes CSAIRQGGGPDTQYF.

The J gene is TRBJ2-3, the V gene TRBV20-1; D is possibly TRBD1 or TRBD2 (5 bases each). Germline V gene data show CDR1 as DFQATT and CDR2 as SNEGSKA (reference sequence). CDR3 length: 15 amino acids. The V gene lost 1 base and the J gene lost 1 base, with 12 bases spanning the gap. The CDR3 loop is CSARVGGVGTDTQYF. CDR3 in DNA: TGCAGTGCTAGAGTTGGGGGAGTCGGCACAGATACGCAGTATTTT.

This clonotype has a handful of counts. The chain recombines TRBV18 with TRBJ2-7; D gene uncertain. The CDR3 totals 12 residues. Germline lookup yields CDR1 KGHSH and CDR2 LQKENI. Trimming cost V 1 base and J 3 bases, with 4 bases left between them. The CDR3, as DNA: TGTGCCAGCTCACCACGGGGCTACGAGCAGTACTTC. This encodes CASSPRGYEQYF.

CDR3 amino acids: CSASGARADQPQHF. In nucleotides, the CDR3 is TGCAGTGCTAGTGGCGCCAGGGCCGATCAGCCCCAGCATTTT. The rearrangement uses TRBV20-1 and TRBJ1-5, with a possible D match to TRBD1 (5 bases). The CDR3 has 14 residues. In germline, CDR1 is DFQATT, CDR2 SNEGSKA (reference sequence). The V end lost 3 bases, the J end lost 5 bases, and 14 bases lay between the germline ends.

The chain links TRBV3-1 to TRBJ1-5; D is perhaps TRBD1 (5 bases). The CDR3 runs 15 residues. Germline V CDR1 and CDR2: LGHDT, YNNKEL (reference sequence). V lost 1 base and J lost 16, with 23 bases in between. The CDR3 here is CASSQGPGYGQPPHF. The CDR3 coding sequence is TGTGCCAGCAGCCAAGGGCCAGGGTATGGTCAGCCCCCCCATTTT.

The rearrangement joins TRBV21-1 to TRBJ1-1. TRBV21-1 is termed a pseudogene. The CDR3 is 8 residues long. CDR3 sequence reads: CASSKSFF. Written as DNA, the CDR3 is TGTGCCAGCAGCAAGTCTTTCTTT.

The chain joins TRBV29-1 to TRBJ1-1, with TRBD1 identical over 8 bases. CDR1 is SQVTM, CDR2 ANQGSEA, per germline. The length of the CDR3 is 11 residues. Trimming took 7 bases from V and 14 from J; bases not matched to a gene: 12. DNA of the CDR3: TGCAGCGGTGACTCCCGGGACAGGTTGTTCTTT. Translated, it gives CSGDSRDRLFF.

CDR3 loop: CASSKGQGWVSTGELFF. As DNA, the CDR3 is TGTGCCAGCAGTAAGGGACAGGGCTGGGTTAGCACCGGGGAGCTGTTTTTT. V gene TRBV7-2 combines with J gene TRBJ2-2; 9 positions match TRBD1. Germline-derived CDR1 and CDR2 are SGHTA and FQGNSA. The CDR3 has 17 residues. J gave up 4 bases and V 6 bases, and 12 bases lay outside the gene matches.

The rearrangement uses TRBV29-1 and TRBJ1-3; no clear D. The V gene lost 7 bases and the J gene lost 4 bases, with 14 bases spanning the gap. Germline CDR1 is SQVTM and CDR2 is ANQGSEA. The CDR3 has 13 residues. In nucleotides, the CDR3 is TGCAGCGCTCGAATACATAGCGGAAACACCATATATTTT. It translates to CSARIHSGNTIYF. Complete variable domain (other parts from reference TRBV29-1 and TRBJ1-3): SAVISQKPSRDICQRGTSLTIQCQVDSQVTMMFWYRQQPGQSLTLIATANQGSEATYESGFVIDKFPISRPNLTFSTLTVSNMSPEDSSIYLCSARIHSGNTIYFGEGSWLTVV.

The chain uses TRBV20-1 and TRBJ2-1; 7 nucleotides line up with TRBD2. The trim removed 0 bases at V and 7 bases at J, leaving 9 bases unmatched. The CDR3 is 15 amino acids. The V gene's germline CDR1 is DFQATT and CDR2 SNEGSKA (reference sequence). The CDR3 protein is CSARDRTRGVNEQFF. The DNA for the CDR3 is TGCAGTGCTAGAGATCGGACTAGGGGCGTGAATGAGCAGTTCTTC.

This clonotype was recorded only once. The chain couples TRBV20-1 to TRBJ2-2; unclear D gene. The CDR3 has 16 residues. CDR1 is DFQATT, CDR2 SNEGSKA, per germline (reference sequence). Trimming left V 0 bases short and J 2 bases short, with 13 bases between. CDR3 sequence: CSARDARRRNTGELFF. The CDR3 nucleotides read TGCAGTGCTAGAGATGCGCGGCGGAGAAACACCGGGGAGCTGTTTTTT.

The V call is TRBV12-3 or TRBV12-4, the J call TRBJ1-5; D unresolved. The CDR3 runs to 15 residues. Trimming shortened V by 3 bases and J by 3 bases, and 12 bases separated the two germline ends. CDR3 coding DNA: TGTGCCAGCAGTTTCCTGGGGTCGGTCAATCAGCCCCAGCATTTT. It is translated as CASSFLGSVNQPQHF.

The J gene is TRBJ1-2, the V gene TRBV7-2, with D unclear. V lost 3 bases and J lost 8, with 10 bases in between. Germline V gives CDR1 SGHTA, CDR2 FQGNSA. The CDR3 spans 12 residues. CDR3 nucleotide sequence: TGTGCCAGCAGCTTCGATCTTGAGGGCTACACCTTC. This encodes CASSFDLEGYTF.

V is TRBV3-1 and J is TRBJ2-4; D is possibly TRBD1 (5 bases). The CDR3 totals 14 residues. The V and J ends lost 1 base and 4 bases respectively, with 8 bases between them. Germline V CDR1 and CDR2: LGHDT, YNNKEL (reference sequence). CDR3 sequence: CASSQASGKNIQYF. The CDR3 DNA reads TGTGCCAGCAGCCAAGCGTCAGGGAAAAACATTCAGTACTTC. Combining the CDR3 with reference TRBV3-1 and TRBJ2-4 gives the whole variable domain DTAVSQTPKYLVTQMGNDKSIKCEQNLGHDTMYWYKQDSKKFLKIMFSYNNKELIINETVPNRFSPKSPDKAHLNLHINSLELGDSAVYFCASSQASGKNIQYFGAGTRLSVL.

The chain combines TRBV20-1 with TRBJ2-7; D is perhaps TRBD2 (6 bases). This CDR3 contains 16 residues. CDR1 DFQATT and CDR2 SNEGSKA come from the germline V gene (reference sequence). Between the trimmed V and J ends, which lost 1 base and 7 bases, there was a span of 23 bases. The chain's CDR3 is CSARAGTSIPSWEQYV. CDR3 DNA: TGCAGTGCTAGAGCCGGGACTTCCATCCCCTCTTGGGAGCAGTACGTC.

This chain links TRBV27 with TRBJ2-7; possibly TRBD1 for D (5 bases). The CDR3 covers 14 residues. Deletions cut 8 bases from V and 3 bases from J, with 17 bases between. The V gene's germline CDR1 is MNHEY and CDR2 SMNVEV (reference sequence). Written as DNA, the CDR3 is TGTGCCAGCTTGTTCCCCAGGGAAAACTACGAGCAGTACGTC. Translating it yields CASLFPRENYEQYV.

The chain recombines TRBV24-1 with TRBJ2-3; TRBD1 matches at 7 bases. Germline V CDR1 and CDR2: KGHDR, SFDVKD. J gave up 1 base and V 4 bases, and 4 bases lay outside the gene matches. This CDR3 has 15 amino acids. CDR3 sequence reads: CATSEQGSGTDTQYF. Written as DNA, the CDR3 is TGTGCCACCAGTGAACAGGGGTCCGGCACAGATACGCAGTATTTT.

This rearrangement joins TRBV29-1 to TRBJ1-2; 7 nucleotides match TRBD1. Germline-derived CDR1 and CDR2 are SQVTM and ANQGSEA. CDR3 length: 12 amino acids. J lost 10 bases, V lost 2 bases, and 7 bases had no gene match. CDR3 sequence (DNA): TGCAGCGTTGAAATTAAGGGACAGCTCTACACCTTC. The encoded protein is CSVEIKGQLYTF.

The rearrangement links TRBV19 to TRBJ1-5; D is undetermined. Germline V gene data show CDR1 as LNHDA and CDR2 as SQIVND (reference sequence). The V end lost 4 bases, the J end lost 2 bases, and 9 bases lay between the germline ends. The length of the CDR3 is 14 residues. Here the CDR3 reads CASSTQSGNQPQHF. CDR3 coding DNA: TGTGCCAGTAGTACCCAGAGTGGCAATCAGCCCCAGCATTTT.

The rearrangement uses TRBV3-1 and TRBJ2-1, with 10 bases lining up with TRBD2. The CDR3 runs to 15 residues. With 1 base clipped from V and 9 bases from J, the junction kept 6 bases outside the gene matches. Germline V lookup: CDR1 LGHDT, CDR2 YNNKEL (reference sequence). The CDR3 loop is CASSQGVAGGVEQFF. The CDR3 DNA is TGTGCCAGCAGCCAAGGGGTAGCGGGGGGCGTTGAGCAGTTCTTC.

This clonotype was counted a single time. This chain connects TRBV11-2 to TRBJ2-3; no definite D call. Trimming took off 1 base at V and 5 bases at J, with 7 bases between the two ends. This CDR3 is built from 13 residues. Germline CDR1 SGHAT, CDR2 FQNNGV. DNA of the CDR3: TGTGCCAGCAGCTTAGGGGTCAAAGATACGCAGTATTTT. This gives the protein CASSLGVKDTQYF.

The chain couples TRBV20-1 to TRBJ1-5; unclear D gene. The CDR3 runs to 13 residues. V was shortened by 7 bases and J by 6 bases, with 16 bases between the two germline ends. Germline assignment: CDR1 DFQATT and CDR2 SNEGSKA (reference sequence). CDR3 protein: CSVGWAVGQPQHF. The CDR3 region has the DNA TGCAGTGTTGGATGGGCTGTGGGTCAGCCCCAGCATTTT.